This T cell receptor beta chain stems from a study of shared clonotypes between healthy human individuals. Method: immunoSEQ multiplex PCR; TCRdb's copy keeps in-frame clones and lacks some. The top ten clones hold about 1.1% of a sample with 2 million to 2.5 million clones, about 95% of them seen once. Only CD45RO-negative cells positively selected for CCR7 counted as naive CD8 cells, so terminally differentiated effector memory CD45RA+ cells were excluded. V shed 1 base and J shed 5 bases, with 22 bases lying between them. Germline V gives CDR1 SGHVS, CDR2 FQNEAQ. The CDR3 is 18 amino acids. This clonotype was obtained from a man between 18 and 35 years old in good health. J is TRBJ2-3 and V is TRBV7-8, with D hard to call. Sequenced input: naive CD8+ T cells sorted from blood. This CDR3 is CASSLDFRFGSPGDTQYF. CDR3 sequence (DNA): TGTGCCAGCAGCTTAGATTTTCGGTTTGGTAGTCCAGGAGATACGCAGTATTTT.